These T cell receptor beta chains were read from a single sample in a study of Ad26.COV2.S vaccination and SARS-CoV-2 variants. Sequencing was performed with immunoSEQ multiplex PCR; in TCRdb, only in-frame clones are kept and a portion is missing. This sample has some 340,000 clones; about 82% occur once, and the top ten carry less than 2%. The specimen comprised peripheral blood, sampled in a trial of Ad26.COV2.S vaccine versus placebo. The receptors originated from a person between 18 and 59 years old who received the Ad26.COV2.S COVID-19 vaccine or a placebo. The CDR3 runs from the conserved cysteine through the conserved F or W. The D gene is left open where the match is weak. The listing skips clone size in some rows; elsewhere it reads once, few, many or a size class.

v_call	d_call	cdr3_length	clone_size	j_call	cdr3_nt	cdr3_aa
TRBV7-2	TRBD1	14	NA	TRBJ1-2	TGTGCCAGCAGTTGGACAGGGGTTAACTATGGCTACACCTTC	CASSWTGVNYGYTF
TRBV10-3	NA	13	NA	TRBJ1-5	TGTGCCGTACAGGGACGGGACAATCAGCCCCAGCATTTT	CAVQGRDNQPQHF
TRBV5-1	NA	14	NA	TRBJ1-4	TGCGCCAGCAGCTACCGTGGGACTAATGAAAAACTGTTTTTT	CASSYRGTNEKLFF
TRBV18	NA	16	NA	TRBJ1-1	TGTGCCAGCTCATCAGGACTGCTGATGACGAACACTGAAGCTTTCTTT	CASSSGLLMTNTEAFF
TRBV4-2	NA	16	NA	TRBJ1-2	TGTGCCAGCAGCCAAGTGACTTCACCCGTCCCTTATGGCTACACCTTC	CASSQVTSPVPYGYTF
TRBV7-2	TRBD1	13	NA	TRBJ2-7	TGTGCCAGCAGCGTTCAGGGACAGGGTGGTCTGTACTTC	CASSVQGQGGLYF
TRBV5-1	NA	14	NA	TRBJ2-1	TGCGCCAGCAGCTTGGGGGATACCTACAATGAGCAGTTCTTC	CASSLGDTYNEQFF
TRBV6-2/TRBV6-3	TRBD2	16	NA	TRBJ2-3	TGTGCCAGCAGTTCGTATCTAGCGGGGTACACAGATACGCAGTATTTT	CASSSYLAGYTDTQYF
TRBV18	NA	13	few	TRBJ1-2	TGTGCCAGCTCACCTACCGGGGCCGATGGCTACACCTTC	CASSPTGADGYTF
TRBV7-9	NA	15	NA	TRBJ2-3	TGTGCCAGCAGCCGCCCTGGGAGCGGTACAGATACGCAGTATTTT	CASSRPGSGTDTQYF
TRBV29-1	TRBD2	17	NA	TRBJ2-1	TGCAGCGTTGATACCCGGCTAGCGGGGGCCCTATACAATGAGCAGTTCTTC	CSVDTRLAGALYNEQFF
TRBV20-1	TRBD2	15	NA	TRBJ2-3	TGCAGTGCTAGTATACTAGCGGGGTACACAGATACGCAGTATTTT	CSASILAGYTDTQYF